This TCR beta chain was identified during a study of blood T cell repertoires in COVID-19. This CDR3 comprises 16 residues. Germline CDR1 and CDR2: SNHLY and FYNNEI. V lost 1 base, J lost 4 bases, and 3 bases stayed unmatched. Allocation to cohorts depended on clinical history reported by the participants. A PCR-confirmed or clinician-diagnosed COVID-19 case had contacted exposed participants within 2 weeks of entry. Sequencing was performed with immunoSEQ multiplex PCR; in TCRdb, only in-frame clones are kept and a portion is missing. The top ten clones hold 1% of a sample with fewer than 350,000 clones, more than 70% of them seen once.

The sample taken for sequencing was PBMCs or T cells enriched from blood (not recorded which). The V and J genes are TRBV2 and TRBJ2-5; 13 nucleotides agree with TRBD2. The TCR sequence derives from a woman aged 25 to 45 who had been exposed to COVID-19. CDR3 nucleotide sequence: TGTGCCAGCAGTGAAGTAGGACTAGCGGGAGCAGAGACCCAGTACTTC. Translated, it gives CASSEVGLAGAETQYF.